This T cell receptor beta chain appears in the sequencing data of a study of T cell responses to AZD1222 COVID-19 vaccine. Study-wide results and limits: Spike-specific TCRs gained breadth and depth after people received two AZD1222 doses. Across spike, vaccine-associated CD4 TCRs were found, dominant at 160-218 and 743-854. Donors skewed white British and female; clonal diversity was possibly underestimated. The study reported that nearly half of spike-specific TCRs target unmutated variant regions.

For this clone: Its antigen remains unidentified.

The CDR3 totals 11 residues. Germline-derived CDR1 and CDR2 are MNHEY and SMNVEV (reference sequence). Trimming removed 10 bases at V and 0 bases at J, with 7 bases between. Profiled with immunoSEQ multiplex PCR; TCRdb holds only in-frame clones, not every one. This table has more than 100,000 clones, more than 75% appearing once. The sample in question was peripheral blood, obtained on day 0 of AZD1222 vaccination. The chain couples TRBV27 to TRBJ2-7; D is possibly TRBD1 (5 bases). The TCR was taken from an adult in good health. DNA of the CDR3: TGTGCCACAGGGCGCTCCTACGAGCAGTACTTC. This gives the protein CATGRSYEQYF.